The TCR beta chain under discussion was sequenced for a study of blood T cell repertoires in COVID-19. The assay was immunoSEQ multiplex PCR, and TCRdb's table has in-frame clones only and misses some. The sample lists 100,000 to 150,000 clones; more than 75% were seen once. The CDR3 length is 15 residues. Per the germline V gene, CDR1 is LNHDA and CDR2 is SQIVND (reference sequence). Trimming removed 4 bases at V and 1 base at J, with 13 bases between. The TCR comes from a human donor in a cohort sampled during active COVID-19. The sample was peripheral blood. The chain joins TRBV19 to TRBJ2-5; a possible D gene is TRBD1 (5 bases). The CDR3 spells CASSTSEDIQETQYF. CDR3 in DNA: TGTGCCAGTAGTACTTCCGAGGACATCCAAGAGACCCAGTACTTC.